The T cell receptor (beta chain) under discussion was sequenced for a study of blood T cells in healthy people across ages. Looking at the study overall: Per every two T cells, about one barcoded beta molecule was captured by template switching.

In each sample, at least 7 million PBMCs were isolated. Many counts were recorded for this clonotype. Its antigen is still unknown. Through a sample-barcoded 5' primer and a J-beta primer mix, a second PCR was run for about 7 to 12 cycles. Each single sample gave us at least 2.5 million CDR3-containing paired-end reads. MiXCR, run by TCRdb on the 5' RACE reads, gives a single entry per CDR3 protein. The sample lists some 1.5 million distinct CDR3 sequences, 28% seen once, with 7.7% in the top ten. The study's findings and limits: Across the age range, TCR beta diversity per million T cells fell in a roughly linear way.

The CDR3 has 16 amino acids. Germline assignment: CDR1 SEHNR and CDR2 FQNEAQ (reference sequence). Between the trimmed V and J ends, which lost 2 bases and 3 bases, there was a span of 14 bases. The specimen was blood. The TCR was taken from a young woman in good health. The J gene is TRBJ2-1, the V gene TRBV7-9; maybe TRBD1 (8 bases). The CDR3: CASSLYRGGFYNEQFF. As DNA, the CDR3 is TGTGCCAGCAGCTTATACAGGGGGGGATTCTACAATGAGCAGTTCTTC.